This T cell receptor (beta chain) was sequenced in a study of cytomegalovirus exposure and HLA in healthy donors. Overall study context: The study placed roughly four fifths of its 350 to 450 genotyped donors in the Caucasian-associated ancestry cluster. Points from the study as a whole: In a later analysis, donors in an Asian-associated ancestry cluster reportedly had fewer N-insertions in productive TCRs than the cohort mean. Within a later analysis, the majority of CMV-associated TCR beta chains appeared HLA-restricted.

Primers included in the PCR were 60 Vbeta and 13 Jbeta primers. The assay was immunoSEQ multiplex PCR, and TCRdb's table has in-frame clones only and misses some. The sample has about 59,000 clones, roughly 80% seen once. Regarding this clone: No antigen is known for it.

The CDR3 is made up of 13 amino acids. V was cut by 2 bases and J by 10 bases, with 12 bases left in between. From germline, CDR1 is SNHLY and CDR2 FYNNEI. What was sequenced was PBMCs. V usage is TRBV2 and J usage is TRBJ2-1, with D possibly being TRBD1 (6 bases). The receptor comes from a woman aged 40 to 50 in good health and CMV-seronegative. The CDR3 loop is CASSEPPGAEQFF. CDR3 nucleotides: TGTGCCAGCAGTGAACCTCCAGGGGCAGAGCAGTTCTTC.